This T cell receptor beta chain appears in the sequencing data of a study of shared clonotypes between healthy human individuals. V lost 1 base and J 3 bases, leaving 6 bases between the germline ends. CDR3 size: 13 residues. The germline V gene has CDR1 SGHAT and CDR2 FQNNGV. Details on this clone: Other nucleotide sequences from this sample produce the same CDR3.

Clones were read by immunoSEQ multiplex PCR, and TCRdb kept only the in-frame ones, dropping some. The sample comprises roughly 2.5 million clones, roughly nine tenths of which are singletons, and around 0.15% rests with the top ten. The V call is TRBV11-2, the J call TRBJ2-5, with D possibly being TRBD1 or TRBD2 (5 bases each). The receptor's source is a man aged 18 to 29 in good health. Sequenced material: naive CD4+ T cells sorted from blood. Documented subset: CD45RA+ positively selected. DNA of the CDR3: TGTGCCAGCAGCTTAGGGGGGAAAGAGACCCAGTACTTC. It codes for CASSLGGKETQYF.